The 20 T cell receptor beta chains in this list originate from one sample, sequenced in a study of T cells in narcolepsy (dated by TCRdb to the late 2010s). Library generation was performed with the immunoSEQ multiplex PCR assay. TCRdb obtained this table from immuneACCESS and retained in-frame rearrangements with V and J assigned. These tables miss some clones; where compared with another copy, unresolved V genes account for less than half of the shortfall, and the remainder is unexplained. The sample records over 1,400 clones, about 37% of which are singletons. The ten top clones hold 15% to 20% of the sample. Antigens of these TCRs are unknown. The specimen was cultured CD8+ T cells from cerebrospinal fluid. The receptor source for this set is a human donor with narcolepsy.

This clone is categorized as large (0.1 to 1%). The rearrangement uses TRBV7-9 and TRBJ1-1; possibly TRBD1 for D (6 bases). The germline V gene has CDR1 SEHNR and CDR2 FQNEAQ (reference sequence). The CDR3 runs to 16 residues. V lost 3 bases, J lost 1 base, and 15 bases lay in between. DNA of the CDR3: TGTGCCAGCAGCTTCCCCCCGGGACATCCGAACACTGAAGCTTTCTTT. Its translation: CASSFPPGHPNTEAFF.

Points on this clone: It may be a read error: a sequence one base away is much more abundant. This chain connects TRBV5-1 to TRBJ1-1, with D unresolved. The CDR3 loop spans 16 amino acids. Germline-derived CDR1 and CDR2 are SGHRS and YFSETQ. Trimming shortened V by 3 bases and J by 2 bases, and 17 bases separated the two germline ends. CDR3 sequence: CASSWGSYSINTEAFF. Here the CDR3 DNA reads TGCGCCAGCAGCTGGGGTAGTTATTCAATTAACACTGAAGCTTTCTTT.

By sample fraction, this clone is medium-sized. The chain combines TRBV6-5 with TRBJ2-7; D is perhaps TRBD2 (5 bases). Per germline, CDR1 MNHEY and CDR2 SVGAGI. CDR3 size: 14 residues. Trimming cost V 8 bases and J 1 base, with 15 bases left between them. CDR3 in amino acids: CASADAEGSYEQYF. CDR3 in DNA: TGTGCCAGCGCGGACGCAGAGGGTTCCTACGAGCAGTACTTC.

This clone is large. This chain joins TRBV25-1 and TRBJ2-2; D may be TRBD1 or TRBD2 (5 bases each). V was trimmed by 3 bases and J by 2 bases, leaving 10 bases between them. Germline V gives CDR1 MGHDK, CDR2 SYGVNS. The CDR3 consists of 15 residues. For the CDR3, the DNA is TGTGCCAGCAGTGATTTCCGGGACAACACCGGGGAGCTGTTTTTT. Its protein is CASSDFRDNTGELFF.

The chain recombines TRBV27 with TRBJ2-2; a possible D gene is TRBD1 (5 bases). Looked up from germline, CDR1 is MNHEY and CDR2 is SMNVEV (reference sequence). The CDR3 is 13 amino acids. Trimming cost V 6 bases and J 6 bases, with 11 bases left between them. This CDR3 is CASRMQGSGELFF. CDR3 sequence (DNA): TGTGCCAGCAGAATGCAGGGTTCCGGGGAGCTGTTTTTT.

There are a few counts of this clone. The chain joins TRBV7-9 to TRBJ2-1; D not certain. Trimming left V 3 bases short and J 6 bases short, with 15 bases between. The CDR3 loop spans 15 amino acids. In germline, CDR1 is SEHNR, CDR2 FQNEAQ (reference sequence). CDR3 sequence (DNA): TGTGCCAGCAGCTTCGGCCCCCCCCCAACCAATGAGCAGTTCTTC. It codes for CASSFGPPPTNEQFF.

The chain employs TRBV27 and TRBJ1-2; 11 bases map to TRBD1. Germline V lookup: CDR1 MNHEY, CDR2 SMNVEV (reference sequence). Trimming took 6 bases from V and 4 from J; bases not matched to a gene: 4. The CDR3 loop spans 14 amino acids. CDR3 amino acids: CASSGTGGPYGYTF. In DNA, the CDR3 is TGTGCCAGCAGCGGGACAGGGGGTCCCTATGGCTACACCTTC.

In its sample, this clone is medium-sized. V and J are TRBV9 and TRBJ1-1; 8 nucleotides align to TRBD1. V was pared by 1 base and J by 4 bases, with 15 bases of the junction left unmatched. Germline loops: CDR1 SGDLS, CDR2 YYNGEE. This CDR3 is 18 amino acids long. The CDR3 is CASSVTGRGREGSTEAFF. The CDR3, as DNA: TGTGCCAGCAGCGTAACGGGCAGGGGGCGCGAGGGGAGCACTGAAGCTTTCTTT.

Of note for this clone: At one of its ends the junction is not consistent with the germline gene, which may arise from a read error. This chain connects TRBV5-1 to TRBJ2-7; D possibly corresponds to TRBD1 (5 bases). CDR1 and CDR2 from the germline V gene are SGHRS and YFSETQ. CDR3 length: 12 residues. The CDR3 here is CASSTTGYEQYF. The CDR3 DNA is TGTGCCAGCAGCACAACAGGTTACGAGCAGTACTTC.

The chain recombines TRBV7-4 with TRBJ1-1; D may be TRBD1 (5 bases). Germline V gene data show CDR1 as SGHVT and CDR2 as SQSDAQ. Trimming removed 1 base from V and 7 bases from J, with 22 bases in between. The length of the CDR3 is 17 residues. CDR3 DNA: TGTGCCAGCAGCTTAGAACCCCGGGACCACCCTTATGATGAAGCTTTCTTT. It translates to CASSLEPRDHPYDEAFF.

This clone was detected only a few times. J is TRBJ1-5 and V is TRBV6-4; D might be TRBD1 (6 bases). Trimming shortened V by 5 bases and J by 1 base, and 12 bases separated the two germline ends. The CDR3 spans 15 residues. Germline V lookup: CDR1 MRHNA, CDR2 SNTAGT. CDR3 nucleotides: TGTGCCAGCAGTCCACAGGGAGGGAGCAATCAGCCCCAGCATTTT. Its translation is CASSPQGGSNQPQHF.

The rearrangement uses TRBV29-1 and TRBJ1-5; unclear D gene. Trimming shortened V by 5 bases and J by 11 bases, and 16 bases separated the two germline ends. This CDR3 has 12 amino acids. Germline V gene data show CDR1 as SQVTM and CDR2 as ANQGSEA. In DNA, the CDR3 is TGCAGCGTTTTCTGTACGCGCGATGCCCAGCATTTT. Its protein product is CSVFCTRDAQHF.

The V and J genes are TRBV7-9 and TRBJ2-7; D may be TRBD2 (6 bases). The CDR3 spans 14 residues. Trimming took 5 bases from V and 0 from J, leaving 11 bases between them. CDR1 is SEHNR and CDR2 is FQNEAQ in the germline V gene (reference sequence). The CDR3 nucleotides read TGTGCCAGCAGCACTTCCGGGGGCTCCTACGAGCAGTACTTC. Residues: CASSTSGGSYEQYF.

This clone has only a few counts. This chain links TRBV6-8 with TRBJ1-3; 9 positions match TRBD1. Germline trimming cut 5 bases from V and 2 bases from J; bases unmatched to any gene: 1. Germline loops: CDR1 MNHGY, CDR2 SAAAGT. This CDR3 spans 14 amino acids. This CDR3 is CASSDRGTGNTIYF. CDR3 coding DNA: TGTGCCAGCAGTGACAGGGGGACTGGAAACACCATATATTTT.

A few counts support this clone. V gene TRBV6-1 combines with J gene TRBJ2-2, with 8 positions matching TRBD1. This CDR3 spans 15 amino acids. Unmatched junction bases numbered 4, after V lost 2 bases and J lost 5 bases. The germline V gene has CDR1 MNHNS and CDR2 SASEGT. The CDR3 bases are TGTGCCAGCAGTGAAACAGGGGGTGTTACCGGGGAGCTGTTTTTT. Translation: CASSETGGVTGELFF.

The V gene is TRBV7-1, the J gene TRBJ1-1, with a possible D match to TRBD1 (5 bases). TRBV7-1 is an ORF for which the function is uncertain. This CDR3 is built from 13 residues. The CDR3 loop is CALGAGLGTEAFF. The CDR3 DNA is TGTGCACTAGGGGCAGGGTTGGGCACTGAAGCTTTCTTT.

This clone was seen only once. The CDR3, as DNA: TGTGCCAGCAGCGCGACTAGCGGGGTGGAGACCCAGTACTTC. As protein: CASSATSGVETQYF. This chain links TRBV7-9 with TRBJ2-5, with 11 bases that match TRBD2. CDR1 is SEHNR, CDR2 FQNEAQ, per germline (reference sequence). Germline trimming cut 5 bases from V and 5 bases from J; bases unmatched to any gene: 4. The CDR3 loop spans 14 amino acids.

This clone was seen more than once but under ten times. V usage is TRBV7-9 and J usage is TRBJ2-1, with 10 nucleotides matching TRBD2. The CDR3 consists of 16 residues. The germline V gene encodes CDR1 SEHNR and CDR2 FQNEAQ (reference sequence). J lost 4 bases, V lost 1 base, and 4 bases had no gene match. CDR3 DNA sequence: TGTGCCAGCAGCTTAGGACGACTAGCGGGTTACAATGAGCAGTTCTTC. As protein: CASSLGRLAGYNEQFF.

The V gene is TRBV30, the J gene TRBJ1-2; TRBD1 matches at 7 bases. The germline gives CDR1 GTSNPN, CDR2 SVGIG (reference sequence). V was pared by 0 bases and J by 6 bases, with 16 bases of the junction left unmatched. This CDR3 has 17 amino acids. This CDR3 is CAWSVYLPGQGGNGYTF. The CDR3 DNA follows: TGTGCCTGGAGTGTATACCTCCCCGGGCAGGGGGGTAATGGCTACACCTTC.

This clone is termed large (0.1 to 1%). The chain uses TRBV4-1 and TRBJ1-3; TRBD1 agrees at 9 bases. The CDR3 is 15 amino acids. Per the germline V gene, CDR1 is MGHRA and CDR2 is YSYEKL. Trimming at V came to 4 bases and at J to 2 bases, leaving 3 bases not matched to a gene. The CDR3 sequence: CASSPGQGTGNTIYF. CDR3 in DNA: TGCGCCAGCAGCCCGGGACAGGGAACTGGAAACACCATATATTTT.